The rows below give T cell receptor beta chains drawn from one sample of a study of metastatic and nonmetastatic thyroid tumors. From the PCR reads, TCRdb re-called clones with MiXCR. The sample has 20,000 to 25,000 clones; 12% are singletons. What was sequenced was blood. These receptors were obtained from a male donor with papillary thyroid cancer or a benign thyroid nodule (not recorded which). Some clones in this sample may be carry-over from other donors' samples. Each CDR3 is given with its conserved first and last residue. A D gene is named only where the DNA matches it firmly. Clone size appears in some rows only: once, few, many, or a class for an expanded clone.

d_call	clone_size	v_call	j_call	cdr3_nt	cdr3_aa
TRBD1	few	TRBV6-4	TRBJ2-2	TGTGCCAGCAGAGGGACAGTCACCGGGGAGCTGTTTTTT	CASRGTVTGELFF
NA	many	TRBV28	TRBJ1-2	TGTGCCAGCAGTTATGGGAGGACCGGCTATGGCTACACCTTC	CASSYGRTGYGYTF
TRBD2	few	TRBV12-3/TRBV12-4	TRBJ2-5	TGTGCCAGCAGTTCAGCGGGAGCCTACCAAGAGACCCAGTACTTC	CASSSAGAYQETQYF
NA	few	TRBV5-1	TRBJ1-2	TGCGCCAGCAGCCCTGTTGGGGGTCTCCCTGGGGATGGCTACACCTTC	CASSPVGGLPGDGYTF
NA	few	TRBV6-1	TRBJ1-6	TGTGCCAGCAGTCCAACGGGGGCTGCTTCACCCCTCCACTTT	CASSPTGAASPLHF
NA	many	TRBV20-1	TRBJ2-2	TGCAGTGCTAGAGCAACAGTCGGGGAGCTGTTTTTT	CSARATVGELFF
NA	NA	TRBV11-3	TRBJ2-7	TGTGCCAGCAGCTTAGACAGGGTAGGTCCCTACGAGCAGTACTTC	CASSLDRVGPYEQYF
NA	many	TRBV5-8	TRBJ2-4	TGTGCCAGCAGCCAGGACCCGCGCAACATTCAGTACTTC	CASSQDPRNIQYF
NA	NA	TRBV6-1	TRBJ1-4	TGTGCCAGCAGCGAAGTAAGAAAACTGTTTTTT	CASSEVRKLFF
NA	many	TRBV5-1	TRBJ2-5	TGCGCCAGCAGCTTTATCGCGGCGCAAGAGACCCAGTACTTC	CASSFIAAQETQYF
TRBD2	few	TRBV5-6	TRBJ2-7	TGTGCCAGCAGCTCAAGCGGGGGTACCTACGAGCAGTACTTC	CASSSSGGTYEQYF
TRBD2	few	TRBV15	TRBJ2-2	TGTGCCACCGAGACTAGCGGGAGTCGGACCGGGGAGCTGTTTTTT	CATETSGSRTGELFF
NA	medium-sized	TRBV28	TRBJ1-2	TGTGCCAGCAGTCGGGACGGGGCCTGGGATGGCTACACCTTC	CASSRDGAWDGYTF
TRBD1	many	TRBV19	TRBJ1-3	TGTGCCAGTAGCATACAGGGGGCTTACATTGGAAACACCATATATTTT	CASSIQGAYIGNTIYF
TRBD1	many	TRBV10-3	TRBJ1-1	TGTGCCATCAGTGACTTAAAGACAGGGGGCACTGAAGCTTTCTTT	CAISDLKTGGTEAFF
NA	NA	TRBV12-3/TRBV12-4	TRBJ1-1	TGTGCCAGCAGTTTCCGCGGGTTTGAAGCTTTCTTT	CASSFRGFEAFF
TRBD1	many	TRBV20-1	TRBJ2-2	TGCAGTGCGCGAGGGACAGGTCGCACCGGGGAGCTGTTTTTT	CSARGTGRTGELFF
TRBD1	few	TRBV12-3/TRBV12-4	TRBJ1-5	TGTGCCAGCAGAGGGACAGGGCAACAGCCCCAGCATTTT	CASRGTGQQPQHF
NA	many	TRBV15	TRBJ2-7	TGTGCCACCAGCAGAGATCGGGGCGGATTCTCCTACGAGCAGTACTTC	CATSRDRGGFSYEQYF
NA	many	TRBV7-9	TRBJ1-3	TGTGCCAGCAGCCACAGGAACCGGGGAGGAAACACCATATATTTT	CASSHRNRGGNTIYF
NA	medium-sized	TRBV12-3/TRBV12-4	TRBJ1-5	TGTGCCAGCAGTCCCCAGGGAACCTACCAGCCCCAGCATTTT	CASSPQGTYQPQHF
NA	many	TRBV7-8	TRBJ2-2	TGTGCCAGCAGCTTATTACAGACCGGGGAGCTGTTTTTT	CASSLLQTGELFF
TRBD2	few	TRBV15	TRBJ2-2	TGTGACACCGGCGGGAGGGATGAGCTGTTTTTT	CDTGGRDELFF
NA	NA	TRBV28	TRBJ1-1	TGTGCCAGCAGTCCACCCCTCAGGGGCTTCTCTGAAGCTTTCTTT	CASSPPLRGFSEAFF
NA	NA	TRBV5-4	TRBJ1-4	TGTGCCAGCAGCTCTCATGCCGGCAGCGAAGAAAAACTATTTTTT	CASSSHAGSEEKLFF
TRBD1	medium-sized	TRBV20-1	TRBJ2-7	TGCAGTGCCCAGGGGGCAGTAAGCGAGCAGTACTTC	CSAQGAVSEQYF
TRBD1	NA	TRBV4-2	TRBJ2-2	TGTGCCAGCAGCCCGGGGACAGCAGGTACTACCGGGGAGCTGTTTTTT	CASSPGTAGTTGELFF
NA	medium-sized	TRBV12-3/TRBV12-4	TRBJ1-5	TGTGCCAGCAGTCCAGCGGGTACCCCAGGCAATCAGCCCCAGCATTTT	CASSPAGTPGNQPQHF
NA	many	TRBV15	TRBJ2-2	TGTGCCACCAGCAGACATCAGGAAACCGGGGAGCTGTTTTTT	CATSRHQETGELFF
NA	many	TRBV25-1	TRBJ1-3	TGTGCCAGCAGTGAAGGGACCTACTCTGGAAACACCATATATTTT	CASSEGTYSGNTIYF
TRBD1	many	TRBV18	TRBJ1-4	TGTGCCAGCTCCCCCAGGGGAACAGGGGCGAGTGAAAAACTGTTTTTT	CASSPRGTGASEKLFF
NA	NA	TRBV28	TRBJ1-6	TGTGCCAGCAGTTACCAGGGGCAGGGGCTTTCACCCCTCCACTTT	CASSYQGQGLSPLHF
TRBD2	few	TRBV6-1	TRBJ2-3	TGTGCCAGCAGTGAAAAGACTAGCGGGAGGGGGAGCACAGATACGCAGTATTTT	CASSEKTSGRGSTDTQYF
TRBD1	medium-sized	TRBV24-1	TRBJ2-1	TGTGCCACCAGTGACCCGTACAGGGGGCAGTTCTTC	CATSDPYRGQFF
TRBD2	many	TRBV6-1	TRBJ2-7	TGTGCCAGCAGCCAAGCGGGAGGGTACGAGCAGTACTTC	CASSQAGGYEQYF
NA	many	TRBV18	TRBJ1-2	TGTGCCAGCTCACCACCGGGATCTCCTGGCTACACCTTC	CASSPPGSPGYTF
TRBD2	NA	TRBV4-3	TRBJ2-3	TGCGCCAGCAGCCAAGGAACAATAGCGGGAGTCACAGATACGCAGTATTTT	CASSQGTIAGVTDTQYF